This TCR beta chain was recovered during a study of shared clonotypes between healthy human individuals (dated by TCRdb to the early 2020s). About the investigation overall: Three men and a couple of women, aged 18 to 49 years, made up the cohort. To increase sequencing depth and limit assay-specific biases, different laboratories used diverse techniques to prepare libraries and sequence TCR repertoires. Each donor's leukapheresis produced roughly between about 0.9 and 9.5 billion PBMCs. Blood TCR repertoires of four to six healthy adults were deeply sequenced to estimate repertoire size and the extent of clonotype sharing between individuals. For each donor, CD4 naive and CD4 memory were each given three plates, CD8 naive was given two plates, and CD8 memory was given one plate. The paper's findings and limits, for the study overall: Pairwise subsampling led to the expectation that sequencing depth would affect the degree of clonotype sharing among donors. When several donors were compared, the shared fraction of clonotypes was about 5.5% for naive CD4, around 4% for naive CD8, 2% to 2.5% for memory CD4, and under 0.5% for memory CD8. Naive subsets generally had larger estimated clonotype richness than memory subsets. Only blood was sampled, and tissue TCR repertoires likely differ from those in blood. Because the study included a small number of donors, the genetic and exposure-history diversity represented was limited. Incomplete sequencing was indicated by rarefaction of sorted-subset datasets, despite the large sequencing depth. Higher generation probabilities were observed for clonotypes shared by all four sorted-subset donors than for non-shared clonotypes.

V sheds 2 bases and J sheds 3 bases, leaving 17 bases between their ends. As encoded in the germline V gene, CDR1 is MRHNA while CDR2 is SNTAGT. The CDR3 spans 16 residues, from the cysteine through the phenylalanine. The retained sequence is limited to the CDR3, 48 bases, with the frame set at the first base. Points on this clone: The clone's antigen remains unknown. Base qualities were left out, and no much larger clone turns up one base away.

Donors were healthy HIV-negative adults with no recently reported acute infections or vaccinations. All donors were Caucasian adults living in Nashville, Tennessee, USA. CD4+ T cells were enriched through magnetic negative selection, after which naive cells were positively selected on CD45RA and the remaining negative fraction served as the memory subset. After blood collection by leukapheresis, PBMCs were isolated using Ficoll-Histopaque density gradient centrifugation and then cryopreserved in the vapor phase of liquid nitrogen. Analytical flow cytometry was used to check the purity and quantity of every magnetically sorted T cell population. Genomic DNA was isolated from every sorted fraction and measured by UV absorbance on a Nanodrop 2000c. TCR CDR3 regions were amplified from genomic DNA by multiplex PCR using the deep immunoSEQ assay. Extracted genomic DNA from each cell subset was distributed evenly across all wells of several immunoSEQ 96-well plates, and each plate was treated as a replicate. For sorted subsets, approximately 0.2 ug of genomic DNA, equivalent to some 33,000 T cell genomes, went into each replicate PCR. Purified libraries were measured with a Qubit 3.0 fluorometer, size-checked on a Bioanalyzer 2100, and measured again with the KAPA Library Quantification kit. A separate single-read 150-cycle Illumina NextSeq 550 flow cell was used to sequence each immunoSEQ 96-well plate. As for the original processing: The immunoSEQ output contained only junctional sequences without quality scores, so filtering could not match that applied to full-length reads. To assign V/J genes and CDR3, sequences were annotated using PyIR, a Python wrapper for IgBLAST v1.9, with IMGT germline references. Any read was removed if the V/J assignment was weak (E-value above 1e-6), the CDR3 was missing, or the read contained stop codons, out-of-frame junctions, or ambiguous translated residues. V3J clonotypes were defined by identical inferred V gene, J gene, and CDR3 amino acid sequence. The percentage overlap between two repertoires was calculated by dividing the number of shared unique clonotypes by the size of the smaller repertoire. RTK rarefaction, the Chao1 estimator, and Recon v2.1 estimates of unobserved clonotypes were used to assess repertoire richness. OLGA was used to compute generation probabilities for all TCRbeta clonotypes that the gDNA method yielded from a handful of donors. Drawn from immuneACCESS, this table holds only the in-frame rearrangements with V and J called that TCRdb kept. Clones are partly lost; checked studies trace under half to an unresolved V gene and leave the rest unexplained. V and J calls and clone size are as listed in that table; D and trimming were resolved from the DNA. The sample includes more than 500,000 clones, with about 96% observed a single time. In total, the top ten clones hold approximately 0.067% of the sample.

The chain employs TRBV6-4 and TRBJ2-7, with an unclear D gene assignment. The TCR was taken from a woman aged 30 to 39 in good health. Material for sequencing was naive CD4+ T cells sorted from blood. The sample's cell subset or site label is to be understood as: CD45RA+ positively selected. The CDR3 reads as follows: CASSDPGQSTLYEQYF. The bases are TGTGCCAGCAGTGACCCCGGGCAGTCAACTCTCTACGAGCAGTACTTC.